The rows below give T cell receptor beta chains drawn from one sample of a study of glioma-infiltrating T cells after dendritic cell vaccination. Libraries were prepared by immunoSEQ multiplex PCR; TCRdb keeps only in-frame clonotypes and omits some of them. The data hold around 60,000 clones, with roughly 86% observed a single time. Sequenced here: blood, sampled after dendritic cell vaccination. The source is a human donor with glioblastoma. CDR3s include the opening cysteine and the closing phenylalanine or tryptophan. Fields, in order: V gene, D gene, J gene, clone size, CDR3 DNA, CDR3 protein. D genes are given only for firm matches. Clone size is given for some rows only: seen once, a few or many times, or a class if the clone is expanded.

TRBV11-3	TRBD1	TRBJ2-4	-	TGTGCCAGCAGCTTAGGGGGGACAGGGAAAAACATTCAGTACTTC	CASSLGGTGKNIQYF
TRBV5-4	TRBD1	TRBJ1-3	-	TGTGCCAGCAGCTTCTCACAGGGGGCGCGAAAAGGAAACACCATATATTTT	CASSFSQGARKGNTIYF
TRBV5-6	-	TRBJ1-3	-	TGTGCCAGCAGCTTGTGGTGGCAGAACTCTGGAAACACCATATATTTT	CASSLWWQNSGNTIYF
TRBV7-9	TRBD1	TRBJ1-2	-	TGTGCCAGCAGCTTGTCCGGGACAGGGGGCAGAGATGGCTACACCTTC	CASSLSGTGGRDGYTF
TRBV6-5	-	TRBJ1-1	-	TGTGCCAGCAGTCTCGGGGTTGGGGCTGAAGCTTTCTTT	CASSLGVGAEAFF
TRBV15	-	TRBJ1-3	-	TGTGCCACCAGCAGAGGGACAGTTGGAAACACCATATATTTT	CATSRGTVGNTIYF
TRBV19	TRBD1	TRBJ1-4	once	TGTGCCAGTACTCCCGGGACAGCTAATGAAAAACTGTTTTTT	CASTPGTANEKLFF
TRBV7-9	TRBD1	TRBJ1-2	-	TGTGCCAGCACCTCTTCGGACAGGGCGTATGGCTACACCTTC	CASTSSDRAYGYTF
TRBV19	-	TRBJ1-6	-	TGTGCCAGTAGTCTCGGACAGAAGAATTCACCCCTCCACTTT	CASSLGQKNSPLHF
TRBV5-1	TRBD1	TRBJ2-7	-	TGCGCCAGCAGCTTGGAAGGCAGGGGGCTAAGCGAGCAGTACTTC	CASSLEGRGLSEQYF
TRBV27	TRBD2	TRBJ2-3	-	TGTGCCAGCAGTTTGTTACTAGCGGGGGGTCCAGATACGCAGTATTTT	CASSLLLAGGPDTQYF
TRBV29-1	TRBD2	TRBJ2-3	-	TGCAGCATTCTCGGGGGGGCCGTAGATACGCAGTATTTT	CSILGGAVDTQYF
TRBV18	-	TRBJ2-1	once	TGTGCCAGCTCACCGAGTCAGGGCGGCCACAATGAGCAGTTCTTC	CASSPSQGGHNEQFF
TRBV7-3	-	TRBJ2-7	-	TGTGCCAGCAGCTTAAGGGGTGGTGAGGGTTGGAAGTACGAGCAGTACTTC	CASSLRGGEGWKYEQYF
TRBV6-1	-	TRBJ1-2	-	TGTGCCAGCACGGGTAGGGGAGGCTACACCTTC	CASTGRGGYTF
TRBV11-2	TRBD1	TRBJ1-3	-	TGTGCCAGCAGCTATGTGGGACAGGGAAACACCATATATTTT	CASSYVGQGNTIYF
TRBV6-5	-	TRBJ2-7	-	TGTGCCAGCAGTTACTCTTATGGGGAGACCTACGAGCAGTACTTC	CASSYSYGETYEQYF
TRBV30	TRBD1	TRBJ2-1	once	TGTGCCTGGAGTCGAGGGACAGGGATTAACAATGAGCAGTTCTTC	CAWSRGTGINNEQFF
TRBV12-5	-	TRBJ2-2	-	TGTGCTAGTGGTTTGGTTCTGAGCGGTGGGGGGGAGCTGTTTTTT	CASGLVLSGGGELFF
TRBV2	-	TRBJ1-4	-	TGTGCCGGCACCCGGGGATTTAATGAAAAACTGTTTTTT	CAGTRGFNEKLFF
TRBV10-2	TRBD1	TRBJ1-1	-	TGCGCCAGCAGCCACAGGGGGAGCACTGAAGCTTTCTTT	CASSHRGSTEAFF
TRBV4-3	TRBD1	TRBJ2-5	-	TGCGCCAGCAGCCAAGATAAGGGGACAGGGTGGCAGACCCAGTACTTC	CASSQDKGTGWQTQYF